This T cell receptor (beta chain) was obtained from a study of Ad26.COV2.S vaccination and SARS-CoV-2 variants. Turning to the study itself: Intramuscular Ad26.COV2.S at 5x10^10 or 1x10^11 viral particles.

On this clone: Its antigen is as yet unknown.

Study observations and caveats: CD8+ and CD4+ T cells specific for spike reportedly responded with substantial breadth after vaccination. Participants given vaccine showed non-spike TCR breadth similar to that of placebo recipients.

Treatment indicated: some 20 received Ad26.COV2.S at low or high dose, single or two shots; about 5 received placebo; per-sample allocation not given. Sampling occurred on day 63 after the first vaccine or placebo injection. Clones were read by immunoSEQ multiplex PCR, and TCRdb kept only the in-frame ones, dropping some. Of roughly 320,000 clones detected, 85% appear once; the ten largest clones hold approximately 2%. Trimming pared 4 bases from V and 0 bases from J, leaving 9 bases between. In germline, CDR1 is MGHDK, CDR2 SYGVNS. This CDR3 comprises 14 residues. This clonotype was obtained from a person aged 18-60 years who received the Ad26.COV2.S COVID-19 vaccine or a placebo. The chain uses TRBV25-1 and TRBJ1-2, with D unresolved. Material: peripheral blood, obtained in a trial of Ad26.COV2.S vaccine versus placebo. The CDR3 region has the DNA TGTGCCAGCAGTGTTTTGGATGCTAACTATGGCTACACCTTC. Translation: CASSVLDANYGYTF.